A selection of T cell receptor beta chains follows, all from one sample in a study of post-analysis software for immune sequencing data. TCRdb used MiXCR to reprocess the PCR reads, holding one entry per CDR3 protein. The top ten hold about 1.4% of the sample, which has around 180,000 distinct CDR3 sequences, around 30% seen once. Material: blood. All receptors derive from a girl aged 10 to 17 with multiple sclerosis. The conserved cysteine and the conserved F or W are not part of the CDR3 here. Fields, in order: J gene, clone size, V gene, CDR3 protein. Clone size is given for some rows only: seen once, a few or many times, or a class if the clone is expanded.

j_gene: TRBJ1-6
abundance: .
v_gene: TRBV15
CDR3aa: ATSRRQGNNSPLH

j_gene: .
abundance: .
v_gene: TRBV20-1
CDR3aa: SASTGLAETQY

j_gene: TRBJ2-2
abundance: .
v_gene: TRBV5-1
CDR3aa: ASSLVPGANTGERF

j_gene: TRBJ2-4
abundance: .
v_gene: TRBV28
CDR3aa: ASSSPDRGGKNIQY

j_gene: TRBJ2-1
abundance: many
v_gene: TRBV11-2
CDR3aa: ASSLRWGDNEQF

j_gene: TRBJ2-3
abundance: once
v_gene: TRBV28
CDR3aa: ASSSGGTTNTQY

j_gene: TRBJ2-7
abundance: many
v_gene: TRBV15
CDR3aa: ATSNIGSSYEQY

j_gene: TRBJ2-2
abundance: few
v_gene: TRBV7-8
CDR3aa: ASSLWDSNTGELF

j_gene: TRBJ2-7
abundance: many
v_gene: TRBV20-1
CDR3aa: SAPAWGGGDEQY

j_gene: TRBJ2-3
abundance: .
v_gene: TRBV18
CDR3aa: ASSPPGTRTDTQY

j_gene: TRBJ1-1
abundance: few
v_gene: TRBV29-1
CDR3aa: SVQTGGRTEAF

j_gene: TRBJ1-2
abundance: .
v_gene: TRBV6-5
CDR3aa: ASSYEGEVGHT

j_gene: TRBJ2-1
abundance: .
v_gene: TRBV20-1
CDR3aa: SARGGPRFMHEQF

j_gene: TRBJ2-2
abundance: .
v_gene: TRBV5-1
CDR3aa: ASSPGHVENTGELF

j_gene: TRBJ2-7
abundance: .
v_gene: TRBV5-1
CDR3aa: ASSPGGRGHEQY

j_gene: TRBJ2-7
abundance: many
v_gene: TRBV5-1
CDR3aa: ASSPDPGDSYEQY

j_gene: TRBJ1-5
abundance: .
v_gene: TRBV5-6
CDR3aa: ASSGQGRHNQPQH

j_gene: TRBJ2-7
abundance: many
v_gene: TRBV7-9
CDR3aa: ASSRGLAGEYEQY

j_gene: .
abundance: .
v_gene: TRBV29-1
CDR3aa: SFVAGGGETQY

j_gene: TRBJ1-5
abundance: .
v_gene: TRBV3-1
CDR3aa: ASSQDVGERQPQH

j_gene: TRBJ1-5
abundance: few
v_gene: TRBV12-3/TRBV12-4
CDR3aa: ASSFNNQPQH

j_gene: TRBJ2-2
abundance: .
v_gene: TRBV14
CDR3aa: ASSQQQGAGELF

j_gene: TRBJ2-3
abundance: many
v_gene: TRBV12-3/TRBV12-4
CDR3aa: ASSHRTSGSADTQY

j_gene: TRBJ1-2
abundance: .
v_gene: TRBV2
CDR3aa: ANTGGTNYGYT

j_gene: TRBJ1-1
abundance: .
v_gene: TRBV30
CDR3aa: AWSVRMLWDTEAF

j_gene: TRBJ1-4
abundance: few
v_gene: TRBV5-1
CDR3aa: ASSLEREKLF

j_gene: TRBJ2-1
abundance: many
v_gene: TRBV20-1
CDR3aa: SARHNEQF

j_gene: TRBJ2-5
abundance: many
v_gene: TRBV6-1
CDR3aa: ASSEVQEETQY

j_gene: TRBJ2-1
abundance: many
v_gene: TRBV12-3/TRBV12-4
CDR3aa: ASSLESQF

j_gene: TRBJ2-4
abundance: .
v_gene: TRBV6-1
CDR3aa: ASSEFATRGYKNIQY

j_gene: TRBJ2-1
abundance: .
v_gene: TRBV4-2
CDR3aa: ASSPLDGSYNEQF